The clone carrying this T cell receptor beta chain was detected only a few times. From the 5' RACE reads, TCRdb called clonotypes with MiXCR, one entry per CDR3 protein. In the table there are under 250,000 distinct CDR3 sequences, about 30% of which are singletons. The data stem from a study of CD8 T cells in ankylosing spondylitis. The CDR3 extends over 15 amino acids. Deletions cut 0 bases from V and 0 bases from J, with 8 bases between. The germline CDR1 and CDR2 sequences are ENHRY and SYGVKD. This TCR was recovered from a male donor with ankylosing spondylitis or in good health (not recorded which). Sequencing was carried out using blood, either unsorted or a sorted T cell fraction (not recorded which). The V call is TRBV10-3, the J call TRBJ2-5, with D possibly being TRBD1 (6 bases). The CDR3 nucleotides are TGTGCCATCAGTGAGTCCGGACAGAACCAAGAGACCCAGTACTTC. Translation gives CAISESGQNQETQYF.